This T cell receptor (beta chain) originates from a study of blood T cell repertoires in COVID-19. Using immunoSEQ multiplex PCR, the repertoire was profiled, and TCRdb retains in-frame clones only, with some absent. Found here are about 280,000 clones, around 90% of them singletons; the top ten hold more than 7.5%. The CDR3 runs 14 residues. The V and J ends lost 8 bases and 1 base, in that order; junction bases with no gene match: 8. Germline values: CDR1 SGHRS, CDR2 YFSETQ. The TCR comes from a man in his late teens or twenties with active or convalescent COVID-19. Sequenced input: peripheral blood. The rearrangement joins TRBV5-1 to TRBJ1-1, with TRBD1 identical over 7 bases. This chain's CDR3 is CASADRRKNTEAFF. As DNA, the CDR3 is TGCGCCAGTGCGGACAGGAGAAAGAACACTGAAGCTTTCTTT.